The 5 T cell receptor beta chains in this list originate from one sample, sequenced in a study of neurological immune-mediated disorders. A single record per CDR3 protein comes from TCRdb applying MiXCR to the 5' RACE reads. The sample lists around 130,000 distinct CDR3 sequences, approximately 3.2% occurring once. Sequencing used PBMCs. All receptors derive from a woman under 40 with multiple sclerosis.

The table lists this clonotype with many counts. The chain carries TRBV7-2 and TRBJ2-2; D unclear. Trimming removed 1 base from V and 4 bases from J, with 1 base in between. Germline CDR1 is SGHTA and CDR2 is FQGNSA. The CDR3 totals 12 residues. CDR3 amino acids: CASSLVTGELFF. In nucleotides, the CDR3 is TGTGCCAGCAGCTTAGTCACCGGGGAGCTGTTTTTT. The full variable domain, its missing parts supplied by reference TRBV7-2 and TRBJ2-2, is GAGVSQSPSNKVTEKGKDVELRCDPISGHTALYWYRQSLGQGLEFLIYFQGNSAPDKSGLPSDRFSAERTGGSVSTLTIQRTQQEDSAVYLCASSLVTGELFFGEGSRLTVL.

Many counts were recorded for this clonotype. This chain joins TRBV27 and TRBJ1-1, with D possibly matching TRBD1 (5 bases). Deletions cut 5 bases from V and 0 bases from J, with 16 bases between. The CDR3 length is 16 residues. Germline V gene sequence: CDR1 MNHEY, CDR2 SMNVEV (reference sequence). Written as DNA, the CDR3 is TGTGCCAGCAGTCCCCTTCGACAGCACTTGAACACTGAAGCTTTCTTT. Its translation: CASSPLRQHLNTEAFF.

This clonotype was picked up a small number of times. A much larger clone differs from this one at a single base, so this may be a read error. This sequence joins TRBV20-1 and TRBJ2-7; 8 positions agree with TRBD2. The CDR3 length is 13 residues. Trimming at V came to 5 bases and at J to 4 bases, leaving 7 bases not matched to a gene. Germline CDR1 and CDR2: DFQATT and SNEGSKA (reference sequence). CDR3: CSAVGLVTYEQYF. The CDR3 DNA sequence: TGCAGTGCTGTGGGACTAGTTACGTACGAGCAGTACTTC.

This clonotype appeared many times. This chain joins TRBV7-2 and TRBJ2-1, with D perhaps matching TRBD2 (5 bases). The length of the CDR3 is 15 residues. The V gene lost 1 base and the J gene lost 8 bases, with 15 bases spanning the gap. CDR1 and CDR2 from the germline V gene are SGHTA and FQGNSA. CDR3 DNA sequence: TGTGCCAGCAGCTTAGATAGCCGGAGGTGGGATGAGCAGTTCTTC. As protein: CASSLDSRRWDEQFF.

This clonotype appeared a few times. Just one base apart from a much larger clone, this may be a read error. The rearrangement joins TRBV10-3 to TRBJ2-5; 10 bases map to TRBD2. Germline CDR1 is ENHRY and CDR2 is SYGVKD. CDR3 length equals 14 residues. Here the CDR3 reads CAISGAGGRENQYF. The CDR3 DNA follows: TGTGCCATCAGTGGAGCGGGAGGGCGGGAGAACCAGTACTTC.